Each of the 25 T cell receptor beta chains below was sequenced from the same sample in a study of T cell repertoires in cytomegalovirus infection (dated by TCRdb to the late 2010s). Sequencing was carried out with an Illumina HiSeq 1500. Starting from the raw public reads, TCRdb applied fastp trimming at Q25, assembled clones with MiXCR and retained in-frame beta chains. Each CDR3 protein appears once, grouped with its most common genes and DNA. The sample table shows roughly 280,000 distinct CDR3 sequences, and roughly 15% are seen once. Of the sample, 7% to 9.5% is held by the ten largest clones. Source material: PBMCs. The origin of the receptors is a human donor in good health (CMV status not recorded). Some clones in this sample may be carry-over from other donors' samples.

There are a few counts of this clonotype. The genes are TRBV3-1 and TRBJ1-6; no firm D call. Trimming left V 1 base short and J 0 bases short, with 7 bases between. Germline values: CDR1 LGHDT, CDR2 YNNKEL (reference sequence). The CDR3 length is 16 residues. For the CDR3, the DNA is TGTGCCAGCAGCCAAGCGCGGAGCTCCTATAATTCACCCCTCCACTTT. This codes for CASSQARSSYNSPLHF.

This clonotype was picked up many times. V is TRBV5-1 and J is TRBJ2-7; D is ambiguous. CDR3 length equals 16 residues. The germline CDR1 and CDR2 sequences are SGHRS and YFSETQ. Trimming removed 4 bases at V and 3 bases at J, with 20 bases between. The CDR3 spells CASSRESDRFNYEQYF. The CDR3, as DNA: TGCGCCAGCAGCAGGGAAAGTGATCGGTTCAACTACGAGCAGTACTTC.

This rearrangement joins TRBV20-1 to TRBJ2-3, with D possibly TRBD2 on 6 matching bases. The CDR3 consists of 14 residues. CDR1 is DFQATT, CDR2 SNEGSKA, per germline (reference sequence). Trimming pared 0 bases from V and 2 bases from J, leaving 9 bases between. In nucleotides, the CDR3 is TGCAGTGCTAGAGATCCTAGCGTCACAGATACGCAGTATTTT. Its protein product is CSARDPSVTDTQYF.

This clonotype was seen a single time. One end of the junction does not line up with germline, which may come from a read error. The CDR3 DNA reads TGTGCCAGCAGCCTCCCTAGCGGAAGTTCCTACAATCAGCAGTTCTTC. Its translation is CASSLPSGSSYNQQFF. V usage is TRBV5-5 and J usage is TRBJ2-1, with 7 positions matching TRBD2. The CDR3 extends over 16 amino acids. Germline values: CDR1 SGHKS, CDR2 YYEKEE (reference sequence).

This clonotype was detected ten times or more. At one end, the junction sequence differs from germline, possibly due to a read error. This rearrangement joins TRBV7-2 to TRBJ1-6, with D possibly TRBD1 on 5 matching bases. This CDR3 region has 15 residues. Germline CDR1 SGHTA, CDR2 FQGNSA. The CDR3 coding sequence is TGTGCCAGCAGCCCACAGGCCTCCGATAATTCACCCCTCCACTTT. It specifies CASSPQASDNSPLHF.

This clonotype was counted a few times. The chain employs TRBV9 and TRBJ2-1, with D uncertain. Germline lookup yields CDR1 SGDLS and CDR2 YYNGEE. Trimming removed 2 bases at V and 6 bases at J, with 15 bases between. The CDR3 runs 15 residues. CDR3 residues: CASSVGLLGSNEQFF. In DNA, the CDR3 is TGTGCCAGCAGCGTGGGCCTTCTGGGGTCCAATGAGCAGTTCTTC.

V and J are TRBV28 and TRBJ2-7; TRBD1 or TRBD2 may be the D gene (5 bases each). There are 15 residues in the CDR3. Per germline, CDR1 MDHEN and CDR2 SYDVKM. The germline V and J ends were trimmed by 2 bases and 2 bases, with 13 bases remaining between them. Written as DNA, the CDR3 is TGTGCCAGCAGTTTAGGGGGATTGGGCCCCTACGAGCAGTACTTC. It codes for CASSLGGLGPYEQYF.

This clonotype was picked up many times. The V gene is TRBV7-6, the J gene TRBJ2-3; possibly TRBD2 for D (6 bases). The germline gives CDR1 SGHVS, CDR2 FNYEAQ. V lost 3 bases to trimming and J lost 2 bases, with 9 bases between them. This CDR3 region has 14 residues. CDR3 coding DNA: TGTGCCAGCAGCTTCCGGGACTTCACAGATACGCAGTATTTT. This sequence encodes CASSFRDFTDTQYF.

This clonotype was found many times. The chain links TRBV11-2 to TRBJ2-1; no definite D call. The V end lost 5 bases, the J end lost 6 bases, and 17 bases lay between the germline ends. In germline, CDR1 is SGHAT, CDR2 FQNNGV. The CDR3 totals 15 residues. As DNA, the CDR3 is TGTGCCAGCAGCCTAGGTGGGCGCCGTGTCAATGAGCAGTTCTTC. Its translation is CASSLGGRRVNEQFF.

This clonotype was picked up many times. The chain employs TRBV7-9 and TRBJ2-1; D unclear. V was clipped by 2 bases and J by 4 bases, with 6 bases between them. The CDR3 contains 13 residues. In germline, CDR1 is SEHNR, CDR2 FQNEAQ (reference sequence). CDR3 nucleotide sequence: TGTGCCAGCAGCTTAAATGGGTACAATGAGCAGTTCTTC. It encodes CASSLNGYNEQFF.

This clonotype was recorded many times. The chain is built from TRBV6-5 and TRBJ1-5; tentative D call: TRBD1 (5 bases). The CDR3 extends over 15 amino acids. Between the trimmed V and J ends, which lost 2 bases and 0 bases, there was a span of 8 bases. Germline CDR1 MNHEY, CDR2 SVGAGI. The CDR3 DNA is TGTGCCAGCAGTTACGGGGGGGATAGCAATCAGCCCCAGCATTTT. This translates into CASSYGGDSNQPQHF.

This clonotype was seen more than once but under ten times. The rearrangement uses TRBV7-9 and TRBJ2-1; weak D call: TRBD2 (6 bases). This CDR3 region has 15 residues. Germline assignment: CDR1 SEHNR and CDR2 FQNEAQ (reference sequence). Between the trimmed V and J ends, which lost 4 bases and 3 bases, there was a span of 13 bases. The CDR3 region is CASSSSGHYYNEQFF. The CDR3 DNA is TGTGCCAGCAGCTCGAGCGGGCACTACTACAATGAGCAGTTCTTC.

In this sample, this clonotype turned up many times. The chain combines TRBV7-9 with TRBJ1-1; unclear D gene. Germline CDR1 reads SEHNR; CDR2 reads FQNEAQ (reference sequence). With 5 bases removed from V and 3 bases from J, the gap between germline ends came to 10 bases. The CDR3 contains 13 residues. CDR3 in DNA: TGTGCCAGCAGCGCCGCAAGCTACACTGAAGCTTTCTTT. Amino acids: CASSAASYTEAFF.

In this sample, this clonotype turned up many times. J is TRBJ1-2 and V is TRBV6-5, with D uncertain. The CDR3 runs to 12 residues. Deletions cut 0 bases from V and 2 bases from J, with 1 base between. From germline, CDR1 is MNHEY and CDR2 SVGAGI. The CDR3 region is CASSYSNYGYTF. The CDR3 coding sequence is TGTGCCAGCAGTTACTCCAACTATGGCTACACCTTC.

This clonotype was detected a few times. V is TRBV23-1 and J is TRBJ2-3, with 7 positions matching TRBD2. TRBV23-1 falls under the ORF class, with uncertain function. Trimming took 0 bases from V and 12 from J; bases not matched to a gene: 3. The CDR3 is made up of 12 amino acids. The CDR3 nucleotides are TGCGCCAGCAGTCAATCGAGACTAGCCCAGTATTTT. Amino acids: CASSQSRLAQYF.

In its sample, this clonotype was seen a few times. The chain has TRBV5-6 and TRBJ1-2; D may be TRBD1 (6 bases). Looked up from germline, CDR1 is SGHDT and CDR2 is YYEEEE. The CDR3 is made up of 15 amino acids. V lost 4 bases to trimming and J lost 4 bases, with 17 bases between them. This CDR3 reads CASSLTDSLSYGYTF. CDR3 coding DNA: TGTGCCAGCAGCCTTACGGACAGTCTCTCCTATGGCTACACCTTC.

CDR3 DNA sequence: TGTGCCAGCAGTTATGGACAGGGGTTAGTCAATTCACCCCTCCACTTT. It translates to CASSYGQGLVNSPLHF. The V call is TRBV28, the J call TRBJ1-6; 9 bases map to TRBD1. The V gene end was trimmed by 4 bases and the J gene end by 7 bases; junction bases not matched to a gene: 8. Looked up from germline, CDR1 is MDHEN and CDR2 is SYDVKM. The CDR3 extends over 16 amino acids.

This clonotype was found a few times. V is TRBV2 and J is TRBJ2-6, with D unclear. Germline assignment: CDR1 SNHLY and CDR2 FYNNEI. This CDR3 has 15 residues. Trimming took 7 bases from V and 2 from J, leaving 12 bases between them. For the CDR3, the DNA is TGTGCCAGCACCAAGGAAGGGCCTGGGGCCAACGTCCTGACTTTC. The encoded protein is CASTKEGPGANVLTF.

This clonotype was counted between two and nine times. CDR3 residues: CASSVIGYGELFF. The CDR3 bases are TGTGCCAGCAGCGTAATCGGTTACGGGGAGCTGTTTTTT. The V and J genes are TRBV9 and TRBJ2-2; D unresolved. The CDR3 consists of 13 residues. Trimming left V 1 base short and J 7 bases short, with 8 bases between. CDR1 is SGDLS, CDR2 YYNGEE, per germline.

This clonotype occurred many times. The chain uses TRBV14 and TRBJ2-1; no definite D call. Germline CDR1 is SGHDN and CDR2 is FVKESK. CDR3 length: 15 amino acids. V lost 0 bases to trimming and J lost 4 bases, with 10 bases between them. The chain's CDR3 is CASSQDGYTYNEQFF. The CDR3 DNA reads TGTGCCAGCAGCCAAGATGGGTACACTTACAATGAGCAGTTCTTC.

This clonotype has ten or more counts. The CDR3 protein is CATSGAGQLNNEQFF. CDR3 sequence (DNA): TGTGCCACCAGTGGCGCGGGACAGCTAAACAATGAGCAGTTCTTC. The J gene is TRBJ2-1, the V gene TRBV24-1, with a tentative D call TRBD1 (7 bases). Per the germline V gene, CDR1 is KGHDR and CDR2 is SFDVKD. The length of the CDR3 is 15 residues. Between the trimmed V and J ends, which lost 5 bases and 5 bases, there was a span of 15 bases.

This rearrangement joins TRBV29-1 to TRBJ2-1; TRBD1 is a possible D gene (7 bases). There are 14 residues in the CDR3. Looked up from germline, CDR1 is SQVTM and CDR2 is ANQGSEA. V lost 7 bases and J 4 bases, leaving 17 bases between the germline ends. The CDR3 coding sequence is TGCAGCGGGGGTGGAGGGGGCAGTTACAATGAGCAGTTCTTC. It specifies CSGGGGGSYNEQFF.

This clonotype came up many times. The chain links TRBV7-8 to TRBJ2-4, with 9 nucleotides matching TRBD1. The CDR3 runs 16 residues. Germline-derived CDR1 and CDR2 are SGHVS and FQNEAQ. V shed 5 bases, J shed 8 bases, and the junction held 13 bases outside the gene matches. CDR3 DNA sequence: TGTGCCAGCAGCACCCGGACAGGGGCGGATGGTTACATTCAGTACTTC. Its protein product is CASSTRTGADGYIQYF.

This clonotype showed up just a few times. CDR3: CASSWGGLNTEAFF. In DNA, the CDR3 is TGTGCCAGCAGCTGGGGGGGTCTGAACACTGAAGCTTTCTTT. The chain links TRBV7-9 to TRBJ1-1, with D tentatively TRBD1 (5 bases). From germline, CDR1 is SEHNR and CDR2 FQNEAQ (reference sequence). The V end lost 4 bases, the J end lost 0 bases, and 9 bases lay between the germline ends. There are 14 residues in the CDR3.

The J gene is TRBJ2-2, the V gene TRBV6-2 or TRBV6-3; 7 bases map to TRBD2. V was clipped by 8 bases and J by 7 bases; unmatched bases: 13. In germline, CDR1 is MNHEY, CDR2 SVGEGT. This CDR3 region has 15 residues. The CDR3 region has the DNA TGTGCCAGCCTGAACGAGGGAGGGCAAGTCGGGGAGCTGTTTTTT. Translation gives CASLNEGGQVGELFF.